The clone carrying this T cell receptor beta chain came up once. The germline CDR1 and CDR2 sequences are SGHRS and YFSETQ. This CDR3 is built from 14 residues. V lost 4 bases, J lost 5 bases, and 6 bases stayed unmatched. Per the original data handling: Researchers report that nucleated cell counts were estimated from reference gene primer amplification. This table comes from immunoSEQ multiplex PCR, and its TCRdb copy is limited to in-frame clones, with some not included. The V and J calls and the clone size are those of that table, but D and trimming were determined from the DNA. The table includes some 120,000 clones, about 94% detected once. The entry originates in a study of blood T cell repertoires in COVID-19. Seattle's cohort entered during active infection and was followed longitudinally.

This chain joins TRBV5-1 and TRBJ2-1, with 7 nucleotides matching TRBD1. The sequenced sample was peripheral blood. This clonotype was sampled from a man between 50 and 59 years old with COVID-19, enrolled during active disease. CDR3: CASSPGQVHNEQFF. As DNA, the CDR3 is TGCGCCAGCAGCCCAGGACAGGTACACAATGAGCAGTTCTTC.